Each of the 17 T cell receptor beta chains below was sequenced from the same sample in a study of T cell repertoires in ileal Crohn's disease. The table came from immunoSEQ multiplex PCR; TCRdb's copy has only in-frame clones and leaves some out. The data contain about 18,000 clones, 75% to 80% of them singletons. Sample time point: inflamed ileum from the surgical specimen. Sequencing used ileal tissue. The receptors were sampled from an adult with Crohn's disease.

This chain uses TRBV5-4 with TRBJ1-1, with 10 bases lining up with TRBD1. This CDR3 is built from 15 residues. From germline, CDR1 is SGHNT and CDR2 YYREEE (reference sequence). With V trimmed by 4 bases and J by 4 bases, 7 bases remained unmatched. The CDR3 nucleotides are TGTGCCAGCAGCGCCTCGACAGGGGGCTTCACTGAAGCTTTCTTT. This codes for CASSASTGGFTEAFF. The complete variable domain, with remaining parts taken from reference TRBV5-4 and TRBJ1-1, reads ETGVTQSPTHLIKTRGQQVTLRCSSQSGHNTVSWYQQALGQGPQFIFQYYREEENGRGNFPPRFSGLQFPNYSSELNVNALELDDSALYLCASSASTGGFTEAFFGQGTRLTVV.

CDR3 coding DNA: TGTGCCAGCAGTGACAGGGCTCAGTCCACTGAAGCTTTCTTT. This gives the protein CASSDRAQSTEAFF. This chain connects TRBV2 to TRBJ1-1, with a weak D call TRBD1 (5 bases). Germline V gene data show CDR1 as SNHLY and CDR2 as FYNNEI. Trimming took 3 bases from V and 4 from J, leaving 12 bases between them. The CDR3 totals 14 residues.

This chain joins TRBV6-1 and TRBJ2-7; no clear D gene. CDR3 length equals 10 residues. CDR1 and CDR2 from the germline V gene are MNHNS and SASEGT. The V and J ends lost 6 bases and 1 base respectively, with 1 base between them. CDR3 sequence: CASRSYEQYF. The DNA for the CDR3 is TGTGCCAGCAGGTCCTACGAGCAGTACTTC.

The J gene is TRBJ2-2, the V gene TRBV6-1; 8 bases are shared with TRBD2. Germline V lookup: CDR1 MNHNS, CDR2 SASEGT. Losses at the gene ends were 7 bases for V and 3 bases for J; bases not matched to a gene: 7. This CDR3 spans 15 amino acids. Written as DNA, the CDR3 is TGTGCCAGCAATCACCCGGGACTAGACACCGGGGAGCTGTTTTTT. It codes for CASNHPGLDTGELFF.

This rearrangement joins TRBV6-5 to TRBJ1-2; TRBD1 is a possible D gene (6 bases). CDR3 length equals 15 residues. Trimming pared 5 bases from V and 4 bases from J, leaving 17 bases between. CDR1 MNHEY and CDR2 SVGAGI come from the germline V gene. This CDR3 is CASSRSGGAIYGYTF. CDR3 DNA sequence: TGTGCCAGCAGTAGATCGGGGGGCGCGATCTATGGCTACACCTTC.

J is TRBJ2-7 and V is TRBV5-3; D is perhaps TRBD1 (6 bases). TRBV5-3 is classed as an ORF, of uncertain function. Trimming left V 0 bases short and J 6 bases short, with 10 bases between. The CDR3 has 13 residues. CDR3 sequence (DNA): TGTGCCAGAAGCTTGGACAGGGTGCGCGAGCAGTACTTC. This codes for CARSLDRVREQYF.

This clone was detected only a few times. The gene calls are TRBV4-1 and TRBJ1-6; TRBD1 is a possible D gene (5 bases). The CDR3 runs to 16 residues. From germline, CDR1 is MGHRA and CDR2 YSYEKL. Trimming pared 8 bases from V and 4 bases from J, leaving 18 bases between. The CDR3 is CASSTTRGPYNSPLHF. DNA for the CDR3: TGCGCCAGCTCAACCACCCGGGGACCGTATAATTCACCCCTCCACTTT.

The chain has TRBV4-1 and TRBJ2-1, with TRBD2 identical over 15 bases. The V gene's germline CDR1 is MGHRA and CDR2 YSYEKL. The CDR3 has 17 amino acids. J was trimmed by 2 bases and V by 4 bases; bases with no gene match: 3. The CDR3 region is CASSRGLAGGTYNEQFF. DNA for the CDR3: TGCGCCAGCAGCCGGGGACTAGCGGGGGGTACCTACAATGAGCAGTTCTTC.

The chain uses TRBV27 and TRBJ1-6, with TRBD1 identical over 9 bases. The CDR3 length is 21 residues. Germline V CDR1 and CDR2: MNHEY, SMNVEV (reference sequence). J gave up 0 bases and V 5 bases, and 17 bases lay outside the gene matches. The CDR3 here is CASSPRTGAAPVSSYNSPLHF. CDR3 in DNA: TGTGCCAGCAGTCCCCGGACAGGGGCCGCTCCAGTAAGCTCCTATAATTCACCCCTCCACTTT.

The gene calls are TRBV5-6 and TRBJ1-2, with 8 bases identical to TRBD1. J lost 5 bases, V lost 0 bases, and 6 bases had no gene match. Looked up from germline, CDR1 is SGHDT and CDR2 is YYEEEE. The CDR3 is made up of 15 amino acids. Here the CDR3 DNA reads TGTGCCAGCAGCTTGGGGGACAGGCGTCCTTATGGCTACACCTTC. Its protein is CASSLGDRRPYGYTF.

This chain links TRBV6-5 with TRBJ1-4; D is ambiguous. Germline-derived CDR1 and CDR2 are MNHEY and SVGAGI. Trimming cost V 0 bases and J 7 bases, with 15 bases left between them. The CDR3 runs 16 residues. CDR3 coding DNA: TGTGCCAGCAGTTACTCCCCCACGGGAGCGGGTGAAAAACTGTTTTTT. It is translated as CASSYSPTGAGEKLFF.

This sequence joins TRBV27 and TRBJ1-6; 7 bases line up with TRBD1. This CDR3 contains 14 residues. V shed 8 bases and J 8 bases; nucleotides not matched to a gene: 9. The V gene's germline CDR1 is MNHEY and CDR2 SMNVEV (reference sequence). CDR3 nucleotide sequence: TGTGCCAGCGGACCGGGACAGAACTATTCACCCCTCCACTTT. This translates into CASGPGQNYSPLHF.

In this sample, this clone turned up a few times. The chain recombines TRBV2 with TRBJ1-5; weak D call: TRBD1 (6 bases). Germline values: CDR1 SNHLY, CDR2 FYNNEI. The V and J ends lost 4 bases and 6 bases respectively, with 13 bases between them. The CDR3 totals 14 residues. The CDR3 nucleotides are TGTGCCAGCAGTGTACAGGGACGGCTTCAGCCCCAGCATTTT. Protein: CASSVQGRLQPQHF.

The chain couples TRBV10-2 to TRBJ2-7, with 9 bases identical to TRBD1. The V gene end was trimmed by 2 bases and the J gene end by 4 bases; junction bases not matched to a gene: 9. Germline V gives CDR1 WSHSY, CDR2 SAAADI. This CDR3 is built from 16 residues. The DNA of the CDR3 is TGCGCCAGCAGTGAGAGGGTGGGGACAGGGAGATACGAGCAGTACTTC. Protein: CASSERVGTGRYEQYF.

The CDR3: CASSDAKEKLFF. The CDR3 DNA follows: TGTGCCAGCAGTGACGCGAAGGAAAAACTGTTTTTT. The V call is TRBV2, the J call TRBJ1-4; no definite D call. The germline CDR1 and CDR2 sequences are SNHLY and FYNNEI. Trimming removed 3 bases from V and 8 bases from J, with 7 bases in between. The CDR3 runs to 12 residues.

The chain is built from TRBV5-1 and TRBJ1-1, with D tentatively TRBD1 (6 bases). The length of the CDR3 is 14 residues. The V and J ends lost 7 bases and 7 bases respectively, with 20 bases between them. Germline values: CDR1 SGHRS, CDR2 YFSETQ. The CDR3 protein is CASGLKNNRDEAFF. DNA for the CDR3: TGCGCCAGCGGCCTTAAGAATAACAGGGATGAAGCTTTCTTT.

The chain joins TRBV11-2 to TRBJ2-7; 8 bases line up with TRBD1. With V trimmed by 5 bases and J by 2 bases, 5 bases remained unmatched. Germline CDR1 is SGHAT and CDR2 is FQNNGV. This CDR3 comprises 14 residues. CDR3 residues: CASSGGGQAYEQYF. The CDR3 bases are TGTGCCAGCAGCGGAGGGGGACAGGCCTACGAGCAGTACTTC.